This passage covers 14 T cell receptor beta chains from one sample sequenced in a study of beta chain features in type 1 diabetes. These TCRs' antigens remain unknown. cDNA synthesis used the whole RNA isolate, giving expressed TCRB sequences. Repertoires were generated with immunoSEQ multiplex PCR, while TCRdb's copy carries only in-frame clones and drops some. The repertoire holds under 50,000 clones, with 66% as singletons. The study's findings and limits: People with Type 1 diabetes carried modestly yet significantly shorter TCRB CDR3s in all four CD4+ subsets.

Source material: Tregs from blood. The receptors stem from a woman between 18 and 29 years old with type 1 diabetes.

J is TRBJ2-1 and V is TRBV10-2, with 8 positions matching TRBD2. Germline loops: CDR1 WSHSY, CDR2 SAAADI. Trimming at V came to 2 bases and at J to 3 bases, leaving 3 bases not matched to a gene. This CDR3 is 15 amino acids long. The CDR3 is CASSEGAGVYNEQFF. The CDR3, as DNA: TGCGCCAGCAGTGAGGGAGCGGGGGTCTACAATGAGCAGTTCTTC.

CDR3 bases: TGTGCCAGCTCACCCGGCGGGGGGGGCACCTACGAGCAGTACTTC. Encoded protein: CASSPGGGGTYEQYF. This rearrangement joins TRBV18 to TRBJ2-7, with 9 bases identical to TRBD2. The CDR3 covers 15 residues. The germline gives CDR1 KGHSH, CDR2 LQKENI. Trimming at V came to 3 bases and at J to 2 bases, leaving 5 bases not matched to a gene.

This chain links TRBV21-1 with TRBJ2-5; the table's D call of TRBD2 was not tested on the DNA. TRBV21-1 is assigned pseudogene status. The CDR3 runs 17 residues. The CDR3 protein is CASSKGVGAGKRETQYF. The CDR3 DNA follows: TGTGCCAGCAGCAAAGGGGTAGGGGCGGGGAAGAGGGAGACCCAGTACTTC.

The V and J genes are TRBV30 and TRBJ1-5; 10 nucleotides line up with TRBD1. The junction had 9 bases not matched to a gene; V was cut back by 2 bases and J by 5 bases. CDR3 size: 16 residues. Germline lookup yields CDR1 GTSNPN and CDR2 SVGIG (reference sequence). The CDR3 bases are TGTGCCTGGAGTCGGGGGACAGGGGTTCCAGATCAGCCCCAGCATTTT. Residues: CAWSRGTGVPDQPQHF.

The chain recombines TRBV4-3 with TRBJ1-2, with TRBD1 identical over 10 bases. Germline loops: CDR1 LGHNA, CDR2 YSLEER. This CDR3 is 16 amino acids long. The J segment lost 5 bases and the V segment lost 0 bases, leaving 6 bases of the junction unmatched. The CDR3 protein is CASSQEIRQGAYGYTF. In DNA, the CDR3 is TGCGCCAGCAGCCAAGAGATCCGACAGGGGGCTTATGGCTACACCTTC.

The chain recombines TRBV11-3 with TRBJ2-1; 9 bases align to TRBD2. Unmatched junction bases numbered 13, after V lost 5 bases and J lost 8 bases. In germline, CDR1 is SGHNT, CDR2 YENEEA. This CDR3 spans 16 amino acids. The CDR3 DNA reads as TGTGCCAGCAGCCCCCCGGCGGGAGGGCCCCGGGATGAGCAGTTCTTC. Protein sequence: CASSPPAGGPRDEQFF.

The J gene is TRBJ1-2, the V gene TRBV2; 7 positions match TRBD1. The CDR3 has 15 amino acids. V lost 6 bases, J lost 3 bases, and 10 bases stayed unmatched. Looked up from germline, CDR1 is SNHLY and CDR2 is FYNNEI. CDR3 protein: CASSFGTGTDYGYTF. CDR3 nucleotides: TGTGCCAGCAGCTTCGGGACCGGGACAGACTATGGCTACACCTTC.

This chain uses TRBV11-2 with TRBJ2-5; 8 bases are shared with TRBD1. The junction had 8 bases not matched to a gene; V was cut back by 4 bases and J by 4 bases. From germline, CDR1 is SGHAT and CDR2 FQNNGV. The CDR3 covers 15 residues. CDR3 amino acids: CASSYRTGFGETQYF. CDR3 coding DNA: TGTGCCAGCAGCTACAGGACAGGGTTCGGAGAGACCCAGTACTTC.

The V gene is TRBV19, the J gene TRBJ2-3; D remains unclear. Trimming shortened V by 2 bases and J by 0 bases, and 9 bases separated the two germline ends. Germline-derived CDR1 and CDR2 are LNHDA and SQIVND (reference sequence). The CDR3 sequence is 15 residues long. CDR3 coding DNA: TGTGCCAGTAGTATAAGAAGAACTAGCACAGATACGCAGTATTTT. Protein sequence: CASSIRRTSTDTQYF.

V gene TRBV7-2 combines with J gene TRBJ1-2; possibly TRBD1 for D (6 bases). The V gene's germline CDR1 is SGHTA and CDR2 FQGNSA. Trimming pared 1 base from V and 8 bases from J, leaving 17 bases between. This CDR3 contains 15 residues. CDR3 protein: CASSLDAGGRWGYTF. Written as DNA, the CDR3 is TGTGCCAGCAGCTTAGATGCGGGGGGGCGATGGGGCTACACCTTC.

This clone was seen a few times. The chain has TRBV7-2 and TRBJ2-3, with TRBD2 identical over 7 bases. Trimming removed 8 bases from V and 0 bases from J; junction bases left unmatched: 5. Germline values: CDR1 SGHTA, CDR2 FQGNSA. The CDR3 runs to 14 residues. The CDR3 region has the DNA TGTGCCAGCCTTCTAGCGGTTAGCACAGATACGCAGTATTTT. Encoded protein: CASLLAVSTDTQYF. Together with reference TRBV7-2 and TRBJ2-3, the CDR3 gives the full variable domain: GAGVSQSPSNKVTEKGKDVELRCDPISGHTALYWYRQSLGQGLEFLIYFQGNSAPDKSGLPSDRFSAERTGGSVSTLTIQRTQQEDSAVYLCASLLAVSTDTQYFGPGTRLTVL.

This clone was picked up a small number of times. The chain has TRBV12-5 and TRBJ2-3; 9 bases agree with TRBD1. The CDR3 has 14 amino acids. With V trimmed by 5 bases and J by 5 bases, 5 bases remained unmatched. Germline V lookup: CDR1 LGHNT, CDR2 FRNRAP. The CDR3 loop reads CASGPGQGVDTQYF. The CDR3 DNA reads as TGTGCTAGTGGTCCGGGACAGGGTGTAGATACGCAGTATTTT.

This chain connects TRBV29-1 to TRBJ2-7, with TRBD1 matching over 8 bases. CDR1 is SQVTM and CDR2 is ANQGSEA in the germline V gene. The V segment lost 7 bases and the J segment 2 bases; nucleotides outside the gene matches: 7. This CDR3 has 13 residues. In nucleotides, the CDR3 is TGCAGCGGTTCCAAGGGACAGGCCTACGAGCAGTACTTC. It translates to CSGSKGQAYEQYF.

The CDR3 DNA sequence: TGTGCCAGCAGCTTATGGACAGGCACCGGGGAGCTGTTTTTT. Translating gives CASSLWTGTGELFF. The gene calls are TRBV7-3 and TRBJ2-2; 7 nucleotides agree with TRBD1. Germline CDR1 SGHTA, CDR2 FQGTGA. The CDR3 totals 14 residues. J gave up 4 bases and V 2 bases, and 1 base lay outside the gene matches.